This entry lists 8 T cell receptor beta chains sequenced from one sample in a study of neoadjuvant anti-PD-1 for oral cavity cancer. Libraries were prepared by immunoSEQ multiplex PCR; TCRdb keeps only in-frame clonotypes and omits some of them. Found here are 7,000 to 9,000 clones, approximately 62% of them singletons; the top ten hold approximately 3%. Noted time point: after neoadjuvant nivolumab, at surgical resection. The specimen was PBMCs, collected after nivolumab (anti-PD-1) treatment. The receptors were gathered from a person between 40 and 85 years old with oral cavity squamous cell carcinoma.

The chain is built from TRBV2 and TRBJ2-3; D is undetermined. V dropped 6 bases and J dropped 0 bases, with 16 bases sitting between them. Per germline, CDR1 SNHLY and CDR2 FYNNEI. The CDR3 consists of 16 residues. Here the CDR3 reads CASSLFNGSSTDTQYF. CDR3 bases: TGTGCCAGCAGCCTTTTTAACGGTAGCAGCACAGATACGCAGTATTTT.

In its sample, this clone was seen a few times. The chain joins TRBV9 to TRBJ2-3; D might be TRBD2 (5 bases). The CDR3 covers 12 residues. Trimming shortened V by 4 bases and J by 7 bases, and 10 bases separated the two germline ends. Germline-derived CDR1 and CDR2 are SGDLS and YYNGEE. This CDR3 is CASSTTSNTQYF. The DNA for the CDR3 is TGTGCCAGCAGCACAACTAGTAATACGCAGTATTTT.

A word on this clone: At one of its ends the junction is not consistent with the germline gene, which may arise from a read error. The CDR3 protein is CASILSGIPGELFF. DNA for the CDR3: TGTGCCAGCATTTTATCAGGGATCCCCGGGGAGCTGTTTTTT. The chain links TRBV28 to TRBJ2-2, with D perhaps matching TRBD1 (5 bases). This CDR3 spans 14 amino acids. Germline V gene sequence: CDR1 MDHEN, CDR2 SYDVKM.

This clone is large (0.1 to 1%) in the sample. This rearrangement joins TRBV19 to TRBJ1-1, with D maybe TRBD1 (5 bases). Germline CDR1 and CDR2: LNHDA and SQIVND (reference sequence). Trimming took off 2 bases at V and 3 bases at J, with 13 bases between the two ends. This CDR3 region has 15 residues. The CDR3, as DNA: TGTGCCAGTAGTATATGGGGCGATGGGGACACTGAAGCTTTCTTT. As protein: CASSIWGDGDTEAFF.

This chain joins TRBV2 and TRBJ1-4; no definite D call. V was cut by 3 bases and J by 13 bases, with 12 bases left in between. Per germline, CDR1 SNHLY and CDR2 FYNNEI. The CDR3 loop spans 12 amino acids. The CDR3 region has the DNA TGTGCCAGCAGTGAGGGCCCCCGCACACTGTTTTTT. It specifies CASSEGPRTLFF.

The CDR3 here is CASSPGGGNTGELFF. The CDR3 nucleotides read TGTGCCAGCAGCCCGGGGGGGGGAAACACCGGGGAGCTGTTTTTT. The chain combines TRBV5-4 with TRBJ2-2; the match to TRBD2 covers 8 bases. The CDR3 has 15 amino acids. The J segment lost 2 bases and the V segment lost 4 bases, leaving 4 bases of the junction unmatched. CDR1 and CDR2 (germline): SGHNT, YYREEE (reference sequence).

The chain couples TRBV5-6 to TRBJ1-3; no firm D call. The V and J ends lost 2 bases and 5 bases respectively, with 17 bases between them. CDR1 is SGHDT and CDR2 is YYEEEE in the germline V gene. The CDR3 loop spans 16 amino acids. The CDR3 sequence is CASSFAAGFLRNTIYF. DNA of the CDR3: TGTGCCAGCAGCTTCGCGGCAGGCTTTCTCCGAAACACCATATATTTT.

V usage is TRBV19 and J usage is TRBJ2-2, with unresolved D. Germline CDR1 and CDR2: LNHDA and SQIVND (reference sequence). This CDR3 contains 13 residues. Trimming pared 8 bases from V and 2 bases from J, leaving 9 bases between. Written as DNA, the CDR3 is TGTGCCAGTGCGGAGCCCAACACCGGGGAGCTGTTTTTT. Protein product: CASAEPNTGELFF.